What follows are 32 T cell receptor beta chains derived from one specimen sequenced in a study of blood T cells in healthy people across ages (dated by TCRdb to the mid-2010s). The method was 5' RACE. The data were produced on an Illumina HiSeq 2500. The second PCR ran for roughly 7 to 12 cycles and used a J-beta primer mix along with a sample-barcoded 5' primer. The public sequencing data were trimmed at Q25 with fastp and processed into clonotypes with MiXCR by TCRdb, which kept only in-frame beta chains. Rows are unified per CDR3 protein, each entry keeping the most common DNA and genes. In this sample the table shows 1,500,000 or so distinct CDR3 sequences, around 59% of which occur a single time. The ten largest clones represent 6.5% to 8% of the sample. Input material: blood. The receptors come from a man between 18 and 35 years old in good health.

As to this clonotype: The junction and the germline gene differ at one end; a read error may be behind it. The rearrangement joins TRBV12-3 or TRBV12-4 to TRBJ2-6; D gene unclear. The CDR3 runs 13 residues. The CDR3 sequence: CTSSEAGANVLTF. CDR3 nucleotides: TGTACCAGCAGCGAGGCTGGGGCCAACGTCCTGACTTTC.

About this clonotype: This may stem from a read error, because a much larger clone lies one nucleotide away. This chain uses TRBV7-8 with TRBJ2-3; 11 bases are a match to TRBD2. Germline V gene sequence: CDR1 SGHVS, CDR2 FQNEAQ. The length of the CDR3 is 18 residues. J gave up 1 base and V 4 bases, and 10 bases lay outside the gene matches. CDR3 DNA: TGTGCCAGCAGCTCAGCGAGGCTAGCGGGGGGACGCACAGATACGCAGTATTTT. Its protein is CASSSARLAGGRTDTQYF.

In this sample, this clonotype turned up a few times. V gene TRBV20-1 combines with J gene TRBJ2-3; possibly TRBD1 for D (6 bases). Trimming took off 6 bases at V and 1 base at J, with 11 bases between the two ends. The CDR3 sequence is 13 residues long. The germline CDR1 and CDR2 sequences are DFQATT and SNEGSKA (reference sequence). The CDR3 sequence: CSAAGVGTDTQYF. The CDR3 DNA reads as TGCAGTGCAGCAGGGGTCGGCACAGATACGCAGTATTTT.

The J gene is TRBJ1-2, the V gene TRBV20-1, with D perhaps matching TRBD1 (6 bases). CDR3 length: 14 amino acids. Germline loops: CDR1 DFQATT, CDR2 SNEGSKA (reference sequence). V dropped 6 bases and J dropped 4 bases, with 18 bases sitting between them. CDR3 coding DNA: TGCAGTGCCAGATTTAGGACAGCGGGCTATGGCTACACCTTC. This codes for CSARFRTAGYGYTF.

The gene calls are TRBV15 and TRBJ2-6; D call uncertain. V was pared by 0 bases and J by 2 bases, with 8 bases between. CDR3 size: 16 residues. Germline-derived CDR1 and CDR2 are LNHNV and YYDKDF (reference sequence). CDR3 nucleotides: TGTGCCACCAGCAGAGATGCTCACACTGGGGCCAACGTCCTGACTTTC. It encodes CATSRDAHTGANVLTF.

The gene calls are TRBV19 and TRBJ2-1, with 9 bases lining up with TRBD2. CDR3 length equals 15 residues. Germline CDR1 and CDR2: LNHDA and SQIVND (reference sequence). Germline trimming cut 4 bases from V and 6 bases from J; bases unmatched to any gene: 7. The CDR3 spells CASSTSSGTGNEQFF. CDR3 in DNA: TGTGCCAGTAGTACTTCTAGCGGGACGGGCAATGAGCAGTTCTTC.

The chain employs TRBV20-1 and TRBJ2-5; tentative D call: TRBD2 (6 bases). The CDR3 is made up of 14 amino acids. CDR1 DFQATT and CDR2 SNEGSKA come from the germline V gene (reference sequence). V lost 0 bases, J lost 11 bases, and 19 bases lay in between. The CDR3, as DNA: TGCAGTGCTAGAGATTACGGGGGTGGGAATGAGCAGTACTTC. Translated: CSARDYGGGNEQYF.

This clonotype came up a few times. The V and J genes are TRBV5-1 and TRBJ1-1; possible D gene TRBD1, 5 bases. Germline CDR1 SGHRS, CDR2 YFSETQ. This CDR3 has 15 residues. V was shortened by 0 bases and J by 4 bases, with 13 bases between the two germline ends. The CDR3 loop reads CASSLGTSGSTEAFF. The CDR3 DNA follows: TGCGCCAGCAGCTTGGGGACCTCAGGGTCCACTGAAGCTTTCTTT.

V gene TRBV20-1 combines with J gene TRBJ2-7; D is possibly TRBD2 (6 bases). The DNA end lines up better with TRBJ2-5; the J call may be wrong. From germline, CDR1 is DFQATT and CDR2 SNEGSKA (reference sequence). This CDR3 has 15 amino acids. The CDR3 reads CSAFFPERALQTQYF. As DNA, the CDR3 is TGCAGTGCTTTTTTCCCAGAGCGGGCCCTCCAGACCCAGTACTTC.

The rearrangement uses TRBV29-1 and TRBJ2-3; weak D call: TRBD1 (5 bases). CDR1 is SQVTM and CDR2 is ANQGSEA in the germline V gene. CDR3 length: 16 amino acids. The V end lost 6 bases, the J end lost 0 bases, and 19 bases lay between the germline ends. The CDR3 reads CSVDRAYTGSTDTQYF. CDR3 nucleotides: TGCAGCGTCGACAGAGCCTACACCGGAAGCACAGATACGCAGTATTTT.

The chain uses TRBV4-3 and TRBJ1-1; no clear D gene. This CDR3 spans 15 amino acids. Per germline, CDR1 LGHNA and CDR2 YSLEER. The V end was cut by 3 bases, the J end by 10 bases, with 21 bases between. CDR3 region: CASSHVTRGEEGAFF. The CDR3 nucleotides are TGCGCCAGCAGCCACGTCACTCGGGGAGAGGAAGGAGCTTTCTTT.

Note on this clonotype: Relative to the germline gene, one junction end is altered; a read error may explain this. This rearrangement joins TRBV27 to TRBJ2-3, with 7 bases identical to TRBD2. The CDR3 consists of 16 residues. CDR1 is MNHEY, CDR2 SMNVEV, per germline (reference sequence). The DNA of the CDR3 is TGTGCCACCAGTGGCGGTACTAGCGTCCCCGCAGATACGCAGTATTTT. Its translation: CATSGGTSVPADTQYF.

There are a few counts of this clonotype. V gene TRBV20-1 combines with J gene TRBJ1-5; the match to TRBD1 covers 9 bases. From germline, CDR1 is DFQATT and CDR2 SNEGSKA (reference sequence). The CDR3 contains 15 residues. Unmatched junction bases numbered 9, after V lost 4 bases and J lost 5 bases. The CDR3 DNA is TGCAGTGCTATCGACCCGGGACAGGGATATCAGCCCCAGCATTTT. Amino acid sequence: CSAIDPGQGYQPQHF.

There are a few counts of this clonotype. The chain uses TRBV29-1 and TRBJ2-7; 10 nucleotides agree with TRBD1. Germline V gene sequence: CDR1 SQVTM, CDR2 ANQGSEA. The ends lost 7 bases at V and 0 bases at J; junction bases unmatched: 3. CDR3 length equals 13 residues. The CDR3 spells CSAGTGVSYEQYF. DNA of the CDR3: TGCAGCGCCGGGACAGGGGTCTCCTACGAGCAGTACTTC.

The chain joins TRBV2 to TRBJ2-7, with D hard to call. V was cut by 6 bases and J by 2 bases, with 8 bases left in between. The germline CDR1 and CDR2 sequences are SNHLY and FYNNEI. This CDR3 has 12 residues. The chain's CDR3 is CASSAYPYEQYF. CDR3 DNA sequence: TGTGCCAGCAGCGCGTACCCCTACGAGCAGTACTTC.

This chain uses TRBV28 with TRBJ1-2; unclear D gene. Per the germline V gene, CDR1 is MDHEN and CDR2 is SYDVKM. The CDR3 spans 14 residues. V dropped 7 bases and J dropped 4 bases, with 16 bases sitting between them. The CDR3 DNA reads TGTGCCAGCACAACCATGACAAGACCCTATGGCTACACCTTC. It yields the protein CASTTMTRPYGYTF.

The J gene is TRBJ1-4, the V gene TRBV20-1; D is ambiguous. Trimming cost V 6 bases and J 0 bases, with 11 bases left between them. Germline CDR1 reads DFQATT; CDR2 reads SNEGSKA (reference sequence). The CDR3 is 14 residues long. For the CDR3, the DNA is TGCAGTGCCCGGAGACATCCAACTAATGAAAAACTGTTTTTT. It specifies CSARRHPTNEKLFF.

The chain joins TRBV29-1 to TRBJ1-3, with TRBD1 matching over 11 bases. The germline V gene encodes CDR1 SQVTM and CDR2 ANQGSEA. The CDR3 is 14 amino acids. Trimming took 7 bases from V and 3 from J; bases not matched to a gene: 5. The CDR3 reads CSARTGGVGNTIYF. In DNA form, the CDR3 reads TGCAGCGCCCGGACAGGGGGCGTTGGAAACACCATATATTTT.

This clonotype showed up just a few times. The chain couples TRBV4-2 to TRBJ1-2, with a tentative D call TRBD1 (6 bases). V lost 1 base and J 6 bases, leaving 18 bases between the germline ends. The germline gives CDR1 LGHNA, CDR2 YNFKEQ. The CDR3 totals 16 residues. The CDR3 sequence is CASSQAVGGGRDGYTF. The DNA for the CDR3 is TGTGCCAGCAGCCAAGCGGTGGGAGGGGGGAGAGATGGCTACACCTTC.

The chain carries TRBV6-2 or TRBV6-3 and TRBJ2-3; the D gene is possibly TRBD2 (6 bases). Trimming removed 7 bases from V and 13 bases from J, with 21 bases in between. Germline lookup yields CDR1 MNHEY and CDR2 SVGEGT. CDR3 length: 13 residues. CDR3 DNA sequence: TGTGCCAGCATTTCCCCGGGACGGGAGCGCGAGTATTTT. Translated: CASISPGREREYF.

This clonotype was counted a few times. V usage is TRBV15 and J usage is TRBJ1-2; D remains ambiguous. V dropped 1 base and J dropped 4 bases, with 7 bases sitting between them. Looked up from germline, CDR1 is LNHNV and CDR2 is YYDKDF (reference sequence). The CDR3 length is 13 residues. The DNA for the CDR3 is TGTGCCACCAGCAGAGGGGCGGTCTATGGCTACACCTTC. It codes for CATSRGAVYGYTF.

The chain links TRBV6-4 to TRBJ2-1; no definite D call. The V gene lost 0 bases and the J gene lost 0 bases, with 6 bases spanning the gap. This CDR3 contains 15 residues. Per germline, CDR1 MRHNA and CDR2 SNTAGT. The CDR3 DNA is TGTGCCAGCAGTGACTCAATCCTCTCCTACAATGAGCAGTTCTTC. Amino acid sequence: CASSDSILSYNEQFF.

This chain uses TRBV3-1 with TRBJ2-3; 7 bases align to TRBD1. There are 13 residues in the CDR3. The germline gives CDR1 LGHDT, CDR2 YNNKEL (reference sequence). The V and J ends lost 6 bases and 8 bases, in that order; junction bases with no gene match: 8. In DNA, the CDR3 is TGTGCCAGCAGTCCTAGACGGGACAGTACGCAGTATTTT. Translation gives CASSPRRDSTQYF.

The chain combines TRBV14 with TRBJ2-7; the match to TRBD2 covers 8 bases. Trimming at V came to 0 bases and at J to 2 bases, leaving 6 bases not matched to a gene. Germline CDR1 and CDR2: SGHDN and FVKESK. The CDR3 spans 16 residues. CDR3 loop: CASSQDHAGGPYEQYF. DNA of the CDR3: TGTGCCAGCAGCCAAGATCATGCGGGAGGCCCCTACGAGCAGTACTTC.

V and J are TRBV6-2 or TRBV6-3 and TRBJ1-5; D unresolved. Per germline, CDR1 MNHEY and CDR2 SVGEGT. V lost 5 bases and J 11 bases, leaving 13 bases between the germline ends. The CDR3 runs to 12 residues. CDR3 loop: CASSPQTQTQHF. CDR3 nucleotide sequence: TGTGCCAGCAGTCCCCAGACGCAGACCCAGCATTTT.

The chain combines TRBV4-1 with TRBJ1-4, with D unresolved. The CDR3 covers 16 residues. V shed 4 bases and J shed 5 bases, with 17 bases lying between them. Germline lookup yields CDR1 MGHRA and CDR2 YSYEKL. CDR3 amino acids: CASSLPSDLLNEKLFF. CDR3 sequence (DNA): TGCGCCAGCAGCCTACCTTCGGACCTTTTGAATGAAAAACTGTTTTTT.

The chain has TRBV4-1 and TRBJ2-5; D is possibly TRBD1 (6 bases). This CDR3 has 12 residues. Trimming removed 9 bases from V and 5 bases from J, with 13 bases in between. Germline CDR1 MGHRA, CDR2 YSYEKL. CDR3 residues: CASMGRGETQYF. CDR3 DNA sequence: TGCGCCAGTATGGGAAGGGGGGAGACCCAGTACTTC.

The rearrangement uses TRBV5-1 and TRBJ2-3; D may be TRBD1 or TRBD2 (5 bases each). Per the germline V gene, CDR1 is SGHRS and CDR2 is YFSETQ. The V gene lost 5 bases and the J gene lost 2 bases, with 15 bases spanning the gap. The CDR3 runs to 15 residues. CDR3 DNA sequence: TGCGCCAGCAGACCCGGGGCGGTGGACACAGATACGCAGTATTTT. This gives the protein CASRPGAVDTDTQYF.

The chain carries TRBV4-3 and TRBJ2-3; maybe TRBD2 (6 bases). The germline CDR1 and CDR2 sequences are LGHNA and YSLEER. This CDR3 spans 17 amino acids. V lost 2 bases and J 4 bases, leaving 19 bases between the germline ends. CDR3 protein: CASSQRAVGSGSDTQYF. For the CDR3, the DNA is TGCGCCAGCAGCCAACGAGCTGTGGGTAGCGGATCAGATACGCAGTATTTT.

This clonotype was detected only a few times. V gene TRBV24-1 combines with J gene TRBJ2-3; TRBD1 agrees at 7 bases. CDR1 and CDR2 from the germline V gene are KGHDR and SFDVKD. CDR3 length: 14 residues. Trimming cost V 0 bases and J 6 bases; bases outside gene matches: 2. CDR3 coding DNA: TGTGCCACCAGTGATTTGACAGGGGCGGATACGCAGTATTTT. Residues: CATSDLTGADTQYF.

The rearrangement links TRBV29-1 to TRBJ2-2; TRBD1 is a possible D gene (6 bases). V was clipped by 7 bases and J by 5 bases, with 11 bases between them. The CDR3 contains 12 residues. Germline CDR1 is SQVTM and CDR2 is ANQGSEA. The CDR3 loop reads CSAPQGTGELFF. The CDR3, as DNA: TGCAGCGCACCACAGGGAACCGGGGAGCTGTTTTTT.

As regards this clonotype: A junction end diverges from the germline sequence, so it may reflect a read error. Here the CDR3 DNA reads TGTGCCAGCAGTTTCAAGCGGGGGAGGGCAGATGTGCAGTATTTC. Protein: CASSFKRGRADVQYF. This chain uses TRBV12-3 or TRBV12-4 with TRBJ2-3; the match to TRBD2 covers 8 bases. The CDR3 covers 15 residues.